Shown below are 14 T cell receptor beta chains from a single sample sequenced in a study of T-cell memory formation after mild COVID-19. TCRdb used MiXCR to reprocess the 5' RACE reads, holding one entry per CDR3 protein. This sample yields 120,000 to 150,000 distinct CDR3 sequences, of which over 6% are seen a single time; under 2.5% belongs to the top ten. The material sequenced was PBMCs or a T cell subset sorted from them (not recorded which). These receptors came from an adult woman who had mild COVID-19 (a few samples of this study predate the infection). Cell type and time point are not known.

Only a few counts were recorded for this clonotype. The rearrangement joins TRBV6-1 to TRBJ2-1; a weak D match, TRBD2 (5 bases). This CDR3 spans 15 amino acids. CDR1 and CDR2 from the germline V gene are MNHNS and SASEGT. Trimming removed 10 bases at V and 3 bases at J, with 19 bases between. CDR3 residues: CATTLREIGYNEQFF. The DNA of the CDR3 is TGTGCCACCACTTTGAGGGAGATTGGCTACAATGAGCAGTTCTTC.

This clonotype appeared many times. The genes are TRBV7-8 and TRBJ2-3; 7 bases agree with TRBD1. The CDR3 consists of 15 residues. Unmatched junction bases numbered 11, after V lost 5 bases and J lost 6 bases. Germline V CDR1 and CDR2: SGHVS, FQNEAQ. CDR3 sequence (DNA): TGTGCCAGCAGCCCGAGACAGGGTAGGGGGGATACGCAGTATTTT. Its translation: CASSPRQGRGDTQYF.

There are many counts of this clonotype. J is TRBJ2-3 and V is TRBV7-6; 12 positions match TRBD2. Per the germline V gene, CDR1 is SGHVS and CDR2 is FNYEAQ. V gave up 5 bases and J gave up 0 bases; unmatched junction bases: 18. The length of the CDR3 is 21 residues. The DNA for the CDR3 is TGTGCCAGCAGCACAACGACACCGCCGGGACTAGCGGGCCATAGCACAGATACGCAGTATTTT. It translates to CASSTTTPPGLAGHSTDTQYF.

The V and J genes are TRBV7-2 and TRBJ1-2; TRBD1 matches 7 bases. After removal of 0 bases from V and 4 bases from J, the junction contained 5 bases not matched to a gene. In germline, CDR1 is SGHTA, CDR2 FQGNSA. CDR3 length: 15 residues. The CDR3 spells CASSLARGGVYGYTF. The CDR3 nucleotides are TGTGCCAGCAGCTTAGCTAGAGGGGGCGTCTATGGCTACACCTTC.

V and J are TRBV12-3 or TRBV12-4 and TRBJ2-6, with D perhaps TRBD2 (6 bases). The CDR3 is 18 residues long. V was clipped by 2 bases and J by 3 bases, with 17 bases between them. CDR3: CASSLRMPGRSGANVLTF. The DNA of the CDR3 is TGTGCCAGCAGTTTAAGGATGCCGGGGAGGAGTGGGGCCAACGTCCTGACTTTC.

This clonotype was seen a handful of times. V gene TRBV24-1 combines with J gene TRBJ2-1, with D possibly being TRBD2 (6 bases). The germline V gene has CDR1 KGHDR and CDR2 SFDVKD. Trimming cost V 3 bases and J 8 bases, with 19 bases left between them. This CDR3 is 16 amino acids long. CDR3 amino acids: CATSDPAGPFWDEQFF. The CDR3 region has the DNA TGTGCCACCAGTGATCCAGCGGGCCCTTTCTGGGATGAGCAGTTCTTC.

The chain combines TRBV2 with TRBJ2-7, with D perhaps given as TRBD1 or TRBD2 (5 bases each). Germline values: CDR1 SNHLY, CDR2 FYNNEI. This CDR3 comprises 15 residues. V was trimmed by 8 bases and J by 0 bases, leaving 17 bases between them. For the CDR3, the DNA is TGTGCCAGCCAAGAGGGGACCGCGATCTCCTACGAGCAGTACTTC. Translated: CASQEGTAISYEQYF.

The J gene is TRBJ1-1, the V gene TRBV6-5; 8 positions agree with TRBD1. With V trimmed by 5 bases and J by 4 bases, 6 bases remained unmatched. CDR3 length equals 14 residues. Per germline, CDR1 MNHEY and CDR2 SVGAGI. CDR3 DNA sequence: TGTGCCAGCAGTAACGCCGACAGGGGCACTGAAGCTTTCTTT. It encodes CASSNADRGTEAFF.

V and J are TRBV5-1 and TRBJ2-5, with 9 bases lining up with TRBD1. Per the germline V gene, CDR1 is SGHRS and CDR2 is YFSETQ. The V segment lost 3 bases and the J segment 0 bases; nucleotides outside the gene matches: 3. There are 15 residues in the CDR3. CDR3: CASSSGQGNQETQYF. CDR3 nucleotides: TGCGCCAGCAGCTCCGGACAGGGGAACCAAGAGACCCAGTACTTC.

There are many counts of this clonotype. The rearrangement joins TRBV4-2 to TRBJ1-1; tentative D call: TRBD1 (5 bases). This CDR3 comprises 14 residues. Trimming stripped 1 base from V and 4 bases from J, with 10 bases between. CDR1 is LGHNA and CDR2 is YNFKEQ in the germline V gene. CDR3 sequence: CASSQGGAATEAFF. DNA for the CDR3: TGTGCCAGCAGCCAAGGAGGGGCGGCCACTGAAGCTTTCTTT.

This clonotype was found many times. V usage is TRBV27 and J usage is TRBJ2-3; perhaps TRBD1 as D (5 bases). The V end was cut by 8 bases, the J end by 4 bases, with 19 bases between. The CDR3 covers 15 residues. Germline lookup yields CDR1 MNHEY and CDR2 SMNVEV (reference sequence). The chain's CDR3 is CASLSGVVGPDTQYF. As DNA, the CDR3 is TGTGCCAGCCTCTCGGGCGTAGTGGGGCCAGATACGCAGTATTTT.

This clonotype was detected only a few times. The rearrangement uses TRBV20-1 and TRBJ2-3; TRBD1 agrees at 8 bases. After removal of 5 bases from V and 6 bases from J, the junction contained 13 bases not matched to a gene. The CDR3 consists of 15 residues. Germline CDR1 reads DFQATT; CDR2 reads SNEGSKA (reference sequence). The DNA for the CDR3 is TGCAGTGCTCCCGCCAACAGGGGGGTAAAGGATACGCAGTATTTT. As protein: CSAPANRGVKDTQYF.

The table lists this clonotype with many counts. The V and J genes are TRBV7-3 and TRBJ2-2; 10 bases match TRBD1. This CDR3 is built from 15 residues. CDR1 SGHTA and CDR2 FQGTGA come from the germline V gene. V was clipped by 5 bases and J by 7 bases; unmatched bases: 7. The CDR3 nucleotides are TGTGCCAGCAGCCCCGACAGGGGGCAGGGCGGGGAGCTGTTTTTT. Translating gives CASSPDRGQGGELFF.

CDR3 region: CASSPTTGRHTEAFF. The DNA of the CDR3 is TGTGCCAGCAGCCCAACGACAGGGAGGCACACTGAAGCTTTCTTT. This rearrangement joins TRBV12-3 or TRBV12-4 to TRBJ1-1, with 7 bases that match TRBD1. V dropped 6 bases and J dropped 3; count of bases not matched to a gene: 10. The CDR3 totals 15 residues.